These 27 T cell receptor beta chains were all obtained from the same sample, sequenced in a study of T cell responses to AZD1222 COVID-19 vaccine. Only in-frame clones appear in the TCRdb table, and some are missing; sequencing was by immunoSEQ multiplex PCR. Of about 59,000 clones in the sample, about 88% were seen once. The source was peripheral blood, collected 28 days after the second AZD1222 dose. The source is an adult who received the AZD1222 COVID-19 vaccine.

J is TRBJ2-1 and V is TRBV5-1; TRBD1 agrees at 7 bases. Germline trimming cut 6 bases from V and 4 bases from J; bases unmatched to any gene: 10. The CDR3 sequence is 15 residues long. Germline assignment: CDR1 SGHRS and CDR2 YFSETQ. In DNA form, the CDR3 reads TGCGCCAGCACCCCGGGACAGCACCTTTACAATGAGCAGTTCTTC. Translated, it gives CASTPGQHLYNEQFF.

The gene calls are TRBV7-8 and TRBJ1-5; 8 bases agree with TRBD1. CDR1 is SGHVS, CDR2 FQNEAQ, per germline. J was trimmed by 5 bases and V by 4 bases; bases with no gene match: 10. The CDR3 loop spans 16 amino acids. CDR3 residues: CASSSKAAGGDQPQHF. The CDR3 coding sequence is TGTGCCAGCAGCTCCAAGGCTGCAGGGGGCGATCAGCCCCAGCATTTT.

V and J are TRBV3-1 (or the pseudogene TRBV3-2) and TRBJ2-7, with TRBD2 matching over 15 bases. V lost 5 bases to trimming and J lost 3 bases; unmatched junction nucleotides: 2. CDR3 length: 15 residues. The V gene's germline CDR1 is LGHDT and CDR2 YNNKEL (reference sequence). CDR3 protein: CASSGTSGRFYEQYF. The CDR3 bases are TGTGCCAGCAGCGGGACTAGCGGGAGGTTCTACGAGCAGTACTTC.

The V and J genes are TRBV19 and TRBJ2-7; 11 nucleotides match TRBD1. This CDR3 has 15 residues. With V trimmed by 6 bases and J by 4 bases, 8 bases remained unmatched. Germline CDR1 and CDR2: LNHDA and SQIVND (reference sequence). CDR3 protein: CASSGKGTGGYEQYF. In nucleotides, the CDR3 is TGTGCCAGTAGCGGCAAAGGGACAGGGGGATACGAGCAGTACTTC.

This chain connects TRBV6-5 to TRBJ1-1; possibly TRBD1 for D (5 bases). The CDR3 loop spans 14 amino acids. Germline V CDR1 and CDR2: MNHEY, SVGAGI. V was pared by 7 bases and J by 3 bases, with 15 bases between. For the CDR3, the DNA is TGTGCCAGCACCAATTCTTGGGGCGACACTGAAGCTTTCTTT. This encodes CASTNSWGDTEAFF.

The J gene is TRBJ1-1, the V gene TRBV5-6; no definite D call. The V end lost 3 bases, the J end lost 3 bases, and 6 bases lay between the germline ends. The CDR3 consists of 12 residues. Per the germline V gene, CDR1 is SGHDT and CDR2 is YYEEEE. The CDR3 DNA reads TGTGCCAGCAGCTCCCAGCACACTGAAGCTTTCTTT. This encodes CASSSQHTEAFF.

The chain combines TRBV6-2 or TRBV6-3 with TRBJ2-7; TRBD2 matches at 9 bases. V dropped 4 bases and J dropped 7; count of bases not matched to a gene: 23. This CDR3 is 19 amino acids long. The germline V gene encodes CDR1 MNHEY and CDR2 SVGEGT. The CDR3 loop reads CASSSSSWREGLHAWEQYF. CDR3 bases: TGTGCCAGCAGTTCTTCCAGTTGGCGGGAGGGCCTTCATGCTTGGGAGCAGTACTTC.

This clone was observed a handful of times. This chain connects TRBV5-1 to TRBJ1-2, with D perhaps matching TRBD1 (5 bases). The CDR3 is 19 residues long. Germline assignment: CDR1 SGHRS and CDR2 YFSETQ. V was trimmed by 4 bases and J by 2 bases, leaving 27 bases between them. The CDR3 sequence: CASSAPGVAGITKNYGYTF. CDR3 coding DNA: TGCGCCAGCAGCGCACCAGGTGTGGCAGGGATAACGAAAAACTATGGCTACACCTTC.

V gene TRBV24-1 combines with J gene TRBJ2-7; 8 bases map to TRBD1. The length of the CDR3 is 14 residues. Trimming at V came to 1 base and at J to 9 bases, leaving 7 bases not matched to a gene. Germline CDR1 KGHDR, CDR2 SFDVKD. The CDR3 reads CATSDLRTGSPQYF. The CDR3 coding sequence is TGTGCCACCAGTGATTTAAGGACAGGGAGCCCGCAGTACTTC.

The J gene is TRBJ2-1, the V gene TRBV5-1; 8 bases fit TRBD2. The junction had 6 bases not matched to a gene; V was cut back by 0 bases and J by 13 bases. Germline V gene sequence: CDR1 SGHRS, CDR2 YFSETQ. The length of the CDR3 is 13 residues. The DNA for the CDR3 is TGCGCCAGCAGCTTGGTGGAGCGGGAGAGTCAGTTCTTC. It encodes CASSLVERESQFF.

The chain has TRBV6-6 and TRBJ2-2; TRBD2 matches 11 bases. CDR3 length: 19 amino acids. V lost 5 bases and J lost 9; bases outside the gene matches: 20. Germline lookup yields CDR1 MNHNY and CDR2 SVGAGI (reference sequence). The chain's CDR3 is CASSPTSGGHPGVQWELFF. The CDR3 nucleotides are TGTGCCAGCAGTCCTACTAGCGGGGGTCACCCAGGGGTTCAGTGGGAGCTGTTTTTT.

J is TRBJ2-5 and V is TRBV19; TRBD2 agrees at 10 bases. The germline gives CDR1 LNHDA, CDR2 SQIVND (reference sequence). The CDR3 contains 16 residues. V shed 1 base, J shed 5 bases, and the junction held 7 bases outside the gene matches. The CDR3 loop reads CASSIASGSYQETQYF. Written as DNA, the CDR3 is TGTGCCAGTAGTATAGCTAGCGGGAGCTATCAGGAGACCCAGTACTTC.

The V and J genes are TRBV6-5 and TRBJ2-2; tentatively, D is TRBD2 (5 bases). The germline gives CDR1 MNHEY, CDR2 SVGAGI. The CDR3 is 13 amino acids. V gave up 6 bases and J gave up 4 bases, with 9 bases separating them. DNA for the CDR3: TGTGCCAGCAGCTCGGGGTCCACCGGGGAGCTGTTTTTT. The encoded protein is CASSSGSTGELFF.

The J gene is TRBJ2-7, the V gene TRBV4-1; D may be TRBD1 (5 bases). The CDR3 spans 17 residues. Germline V gene lookup returns CDR1 MGHRA and CDR2 YSYEKL. V was shortened by 0 bases and J by 5 bases, with 20 bases between the two germline ends. In DNA form, the CDR3 reads TGCGCCAGCAGCCAAGATCAGGCCCGGGCCAGGGCAAACGAGCAGTACTTC. This codes for CASSQDQARARANEQYF.

The chain is built from TRBV7-3 and TRBJ2-2, with D possibly TRBD1 on 6 matching bases. This CDR3 region has 16 residues. Germline CDR1 reads SGHTA; CDR2 reads FQGTGA. V lost 0 bases and J lost 0, with 8 bases in between. The CDR3: CASSLTRTANTGELFF. For the CDR3, the DNA is TGTGCCAGCAGCTTAACTAGGACAGCGAACACCGGGGAGCTGTTTTTT.

The chain has TRBV6-5 and TRBJ2-5; 7 bases agree with TRBD1. J gave up 5 bases and V 5 bases, and 8 bases lay outside the gene matches. Per germline, CDR1 MNHEY and CDR2 SVGAGI. This CDR3 is 14 amino acids long. Here the CDR3 reads CASSHNRGRETQYF. CDR3 nucleotide sequence: TGTGCCAGCAGTCATAACAGGGGACGGGAGACCCAGTACTTC.

V is TRBV19 and J is TRBJ1-5; maybe TRBD1 (6 bases). The CDR3 is 15 amino acids. Germline assignment: CDR1 LNHDA and CDR2 SQIVND (reference sequence). V lost 7 bases to trimming and J lost 2 bases, with 15 bases between them. The DNA for the CDR3 is TGTGCCAGTACCCCACAGGGAATGCGCAATCAGCCCCAGCATTTT. This codes for CASTPQGMRNQPQHF.

V and J are TRBV3-1 (or the pseudogene TRBV3-2) and TRBJ2-5, with no clear D. The ends were cut back, 4 bases at V and 5 bases at J, with 8 bases in the middle. From germline, CDR1 is LGHDT and CDR2 YNNKEL (reference sequence). The CDR3 contains 12 residues. The CDR3 DNA reads TGTGCCAGCAGCCTATCGTCGGAGACCCAGTACTTC. It is translated as CASSLSSETQYF.

This clone was seen a handful of times. This sequence joins TRBV3-1 (or the pseudogene TRBV3-2) and TRBJ1-1, with unresolved D. Per germline, CDR1 LGHDT and CDR2 YNNKEL (reference sequence). This CDR3 is 13 amino acids long. V was trimmed by 0 bases and J by 9 bases, leaving 11 bases between them. The CDR3 spells CASSQEIGPKAFF. The CDR3 DNA follows: TGTGCCAGCAGCCAAGAGATCGGTCCGAAAGCTTTCTTT.

The V call is TRBV6-2 or TRBV6-3, the J call TRBJ1-1; D unresolved. Trimming took off 2 bases at V and 6 bases at J, with 10 bases between the two ends. There are 13 residues in the CDR3. Per the germline V gene, CDR1 is MNHEY and CDR2 is SVGEGT. This CDR3 reads CASSYRGSAEAFF. The CDR3 DNA is TGTGCCAGCAGTTACAGAGGTTCTGCTGAAGCTTTCTTT.

The table lists this clone with a few counts. The chain carries TRBV10-3 and TRBJ2-2; D uncertain. Per germline, CDR1 ENHRY and CDR2 SYGVKD. Deletions cut 6 bases from V and 0 bases from J, with 11 bases between. The CDR3 totals 15 residues. Here the CDR3 DNA reads TGTGCCATCAGGAACCGGGCTTCGAACACCGGGGAGCTGTTTTTT. As protein: CAIRNRASNTGELFF.

V is TRBV5-6 and J is TRBJ2-7, with 8 bases fitting TRBD2. The V gene's germline CDR1 is SGHDT and CDR2 YYEEEE. There are 16 residues in the CDR3. The ends lost 1 base at V and 0 bases at J; junction bases unmatched: 6. The CDR3 coding sequence is TGTGCCAGCAGCTTGTACGGCGGGACTAGCTCCTACGAGCAGTACTTC. This translates into CASSLYGGTSSYEQYF.

Only one count was recorded for this clone. The J gene is TRBJ1-2, the V gene TRBV6-5, with D possibly matching TRBD1 (6 bases). Trimming cost V 4 bases and J 8 bases, with 14 bases left between them. The CDR3 sequence is 13 residues long. Germline V gene sequence: CDR1 MNHEY, CDR2 SVGAGI. Here the CDR3 DNA reads TGTGCCAGCAGTTCCCGGGGGGCCCCGGGCTACACCTTC. Protein product: CASSSRGAPGYTF.

The chain joins TRBV10-3 to TRBJ1-5, with D hard to call. V gave up 4 bases and J gave up 6 bases, with 10 bases separating them. The CDR3 length is 13 residues. The germline V gene has CDR1 ENHRY and CDR2 SYGVKD. The CDR3 sequence is CAISVGLGQPQHF. Written as DNA, the CDR3 is TGTGCCATCAGTGTCGGTCTCGGTCAGCCCCAGCATTTT.

The CDR3 loop reads CASSLGLAESYEQYF. CDR3 bases: TGCGCCAGCAGCCTAGGACTAGCGGAGAGCTACGAGCAGTACTTC. This chain links TRBV4-1 with TRBJ2-7, with 10 bases identical to TRBD2. V shed 4 bases, J shed 3 bases, and the junction held 6 bases outside the gene matches. This CDR3 spans 15 amino acids. Germline loops: CDR1 MGHRA, CDR2 YSYEKL.

This chain uses TRBV10-3 with TRBJ2-1; 11 nucleotides agree with TRBD2. CDR1 ENHRY and CDR2 SYGVKD come from the germline V gene. The V segment lost 11 bases and the J segment 3 bases; nucleotides outside the gene matches: 6. The CDR3 has 14 residues. CDR3 in DNA: TGTGCCTCAATGGGACTAGCGGTCTACAATGAGCAGTTCTTC. Protein: CASMGLAVYNEQFF.

The V and J genes are TRBV4-3 and TRBJ1-4, with D possibly matching TRBD1 (6 bases). The CDR3 length is 15 residues. Trimming stripped 1 base from V and 6 bases from J, with 12 bases between. Germline values: CDR1 LGHNA, CDR2 YSLEER. The CDR3: CASSQGGGGDEKLFF. The CDR3 DNA is TGCGCCAGCAGCCAAGGAGGAGGGGGGGATGAAAAACTGTTTTTT.